This T cell receptor beta chain is from a study of blood T cell repertoires in COVID-19. Study information: Specimens from acute and convalescent COVID-19 originated in the United States, Italy and Spain. T cells, B-cell-depleted T cells, or PBMCs provided the cDNA or gDNA that served as material.

This CDR3 has 14 amino acids. CDR1 KGHSH and CDR2 LQKENI come from the germline V gene. Trimming took 4 bases from V and 4 from J; bases not matched to a gene: 4. As processed by the authors: Estimated nucleated cell counts came from reference gene primer amplification. Clones were sequenced by immunoSEQ multiplex PCR, and TCRdb holds only the in-frame ones, with some missing. V and J calls and clone size follow that table, whereas D and trimming were derived from the DNA. The table has fewer than 250,000 clones, 70% to 90% seen once; the top ten hold about 4%. The V and J genes are TRBV18 and TRBJ1-3, with 7 bases identical to TRBD1. The sequencing sample was made of peripheral blood. The sequence was obtained from a man aged 50 to 59 with acute or convalescent COVID-19. The CDR3 region is CASSRGGVGNTIYF. In nucleotides, the CDR3 is TGTGCCAGCTCACGAGGGGGCGTCGGAAACACCATATATTTT.